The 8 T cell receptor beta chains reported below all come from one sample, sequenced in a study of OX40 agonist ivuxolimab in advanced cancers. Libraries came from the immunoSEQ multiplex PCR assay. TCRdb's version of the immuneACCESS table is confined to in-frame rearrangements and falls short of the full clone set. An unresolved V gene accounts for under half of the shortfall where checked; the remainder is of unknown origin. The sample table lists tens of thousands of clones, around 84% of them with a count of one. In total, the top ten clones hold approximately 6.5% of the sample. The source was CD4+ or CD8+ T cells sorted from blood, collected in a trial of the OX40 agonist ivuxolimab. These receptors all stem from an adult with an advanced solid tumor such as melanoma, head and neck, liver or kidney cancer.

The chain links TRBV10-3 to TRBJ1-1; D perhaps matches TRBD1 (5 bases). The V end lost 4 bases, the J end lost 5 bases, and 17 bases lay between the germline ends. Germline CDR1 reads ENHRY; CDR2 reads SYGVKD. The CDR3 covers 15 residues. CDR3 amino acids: CAISGESGWGTEAFF. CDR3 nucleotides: TGTGCCATCAGTGGCGAATCAGGGTGGGGAACTGAAGCTTTCTTT.

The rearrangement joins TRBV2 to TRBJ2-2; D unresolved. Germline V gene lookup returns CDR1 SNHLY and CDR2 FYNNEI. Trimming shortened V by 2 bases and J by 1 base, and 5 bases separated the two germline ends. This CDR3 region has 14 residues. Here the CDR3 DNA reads TGTGCCAGCAGTGAATCTGGGAACACCGGGGAGCTGTTTTTT. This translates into CASSESGNTGELFF.

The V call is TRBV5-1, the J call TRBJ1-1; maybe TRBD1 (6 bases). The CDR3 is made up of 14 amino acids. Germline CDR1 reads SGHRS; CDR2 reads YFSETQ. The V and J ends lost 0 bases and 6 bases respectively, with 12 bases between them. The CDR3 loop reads CASSLATGAAEAFF. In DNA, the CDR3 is TGCGCCAGCAGCTTGGCTACGGGGGCCGCTGAAGCTTTCTTT.

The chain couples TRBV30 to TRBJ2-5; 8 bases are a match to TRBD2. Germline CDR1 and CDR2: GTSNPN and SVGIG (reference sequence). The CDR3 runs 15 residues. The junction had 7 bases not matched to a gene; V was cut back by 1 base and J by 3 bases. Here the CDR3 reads CAWSAGTSLKETQYF. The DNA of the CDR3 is TGTGCCTGGAGTGCCGGGACTAGTTTAAAAGAGACCCAGTACTTC.

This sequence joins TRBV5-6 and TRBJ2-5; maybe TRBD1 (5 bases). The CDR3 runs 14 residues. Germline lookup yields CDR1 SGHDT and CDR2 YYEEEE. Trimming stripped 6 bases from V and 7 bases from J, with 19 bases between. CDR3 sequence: CASILGVSKGTQYF. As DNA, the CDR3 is TGTGCCAGCATCCTAGGGGTGTCAAAGGGGACCCAGTACTTC.

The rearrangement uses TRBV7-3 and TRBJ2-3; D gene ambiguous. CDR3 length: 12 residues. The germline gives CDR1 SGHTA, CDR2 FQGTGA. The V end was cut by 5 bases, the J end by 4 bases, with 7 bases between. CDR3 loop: CASSAYSDTQYF. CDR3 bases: TGTGCCAGCAGCGCCTATTCAGATACGCAGTATTTT. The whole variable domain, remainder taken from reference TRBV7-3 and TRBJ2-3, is GAGVSQTPSNKVTEKGKYVELRCDPISGHTALYWYRQSLGQGPEFLIYFQGTGAADDSGLPNDRFFAVRPEGSVSTLKIQRTERGDSAVYLCASSAYSDTQYFGPGTRLTVL.

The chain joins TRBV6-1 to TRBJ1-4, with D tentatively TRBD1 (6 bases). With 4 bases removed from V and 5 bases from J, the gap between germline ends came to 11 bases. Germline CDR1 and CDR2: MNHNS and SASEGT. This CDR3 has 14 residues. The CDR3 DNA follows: TGTGCCAGCAGTGTAGGGGGGCTAAATGAAAAACTGTTTTTT. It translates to CASSVGGLNEKLFF.

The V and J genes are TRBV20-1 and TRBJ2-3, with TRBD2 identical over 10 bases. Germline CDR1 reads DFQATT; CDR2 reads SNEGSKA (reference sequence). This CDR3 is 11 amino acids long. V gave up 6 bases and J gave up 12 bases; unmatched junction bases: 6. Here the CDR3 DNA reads TGCAGTGCGCTTCTAGCGGGGGAACAGTATTTT. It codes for CSALLAGEQYF.